This is a list of T cell receptor beta chains from one sample in a study of T cells after yellow fever vaccination. TCRdb independently ran MiXCR on the 5' RACE reads; one entry per CDR3 protein. The sample includes hundreds of thousands of distinct CDR3 sequences, roughly 8.6% seen only once; the top ten take approximately 15%. This sample comprised PBMCs, obtained more than 40 days after the first yellow fever vaccination. The receptor set was obtained from a man between 18 and 35 years old who received the YFV17D yellow fever vaccine. The CDR3 runs from the conserved cysteine through the conserved F or W. A D gene is named only where the DNA matches it firmly. Only some rows state a clone size, as once, few, many or a class for expanded clones.

v_call	d_call	clone_size	j_call	cdr3_nt	cdr3_aa
TRBV24-1	.	.	TRBJ1-1	TGTGCCACCAGTGAGGGCAGTAACACTGAAGCTTTCTTT	CATSEGSNTEAFF
TRBV11-1	.	few	TRBJ1-1	TGTGCCAGCAGCCCTCGCAGCACAGCCCCGGGTCGTTCCTTGAACACTGAAGCTTTCTTT	CASSPRSTAPGRSLNTEAFF
TRBV6-2/TRBV6-3	TRBD2	.	TRBJ2-1	TGTGCCAGCAGTAGACTAGCGGGGCACAATGAGCAGTTCTTC	CASSRLAGHNEQFF
TRBV27	.	.	TRBJ1-2	TGTGCCAGCAGTTTCCGGGACCCAGCAGTACGGGGCTACACCTTC	CASSFRDPAVRGYTF
TRBV28	.	.	TRBJ1-5	TGTGCCAGCGGAATAGGGGTCAATCAGCCCCAGCATTTT	CASGIGVNQPQHF
TRBV5-4	.	.	TRBJ1-4	TGTGCCAGCAGCTTGAAAGTGTCAACTAATGAAAAACTGTTTTTT	CASSLKVSTNEKLFF
TRBV6-5	TRBD1	.	TRBJ1-2	TGTGCCAGCAGCCCAACCACCTACAGGGGGACGGGCTATGGCTACACCTTC	CASSPTTYRGTGYGYTF
TRBV20-1	TRBD1	many	TRBJ1-4	TGCAGTGCTCGGGACAGGCCTAATGAAAAACTGTTTTTT	CSARDRPNEKLFF
TRBV20-1	.	few	TRBJ2-5	TGCAGTGCTAGAGACAGGGGCCGGGAGACCCAGTACTTC	CSARDRGRETQYF
TRBV15	.	.	TRBJ2-6	TGTGCCACCAGCAGAGGGCGGGGACCCTCTGGGGCCAACGTCCTGACTTTC	CATSRGRGPSGANVLTF
TRBV4-1	.	few	TRBJ1-6	TGCGCCAGCAGCCAAGGCAGCCAAGACCTTTATAATTCACCCCTCCACTTT	CASSQGSQDLYNSPLHF
TRBV6-1	.	.	TRBJ1-3	TGTGCCAGCAGCCGCGGGAGAGCGGAAAACACCATATATTTT	CASSRGRAENTIYF
TRBV6-5	.	many	TRBJ2-1	TGTGCCAGCAGTCCCTCCGGGAATGAGCAGTTCTTC	CASSPSGNEQFF
TRBV6-1	.	few	TRBJ1-1	TGTGCCACATCCCGACAGGAGGGGTCTGAAGCTTTCTTT	CATSRQEGSEAFF
TRBV20-1	.	.	TRBJ2-5	TGCAGTGCTAGTCCCGGCGATGTGAGGACCCAGTACTTC	CSASPGDVRTQYF
TRBV6-1	TRBD1	few	TRBJ2-2	TGTGCCAGCAGACCAGGACAGGGAAGTCGTAGTACCGGGGAGCTGTTTTTT	CASRPGQGSRSTGELFF